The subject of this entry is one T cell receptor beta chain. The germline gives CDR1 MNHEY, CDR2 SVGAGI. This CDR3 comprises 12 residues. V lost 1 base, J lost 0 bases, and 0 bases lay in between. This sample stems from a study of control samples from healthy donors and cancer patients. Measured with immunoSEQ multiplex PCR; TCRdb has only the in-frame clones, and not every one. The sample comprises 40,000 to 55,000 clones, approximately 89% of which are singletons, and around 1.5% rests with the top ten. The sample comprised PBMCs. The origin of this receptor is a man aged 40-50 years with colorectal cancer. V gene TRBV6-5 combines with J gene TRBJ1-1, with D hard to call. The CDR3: CASSYLNTEAFF. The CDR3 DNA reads TGTGCCAGCAGTTACTTGAACACTGAAGCTTTCTTT.